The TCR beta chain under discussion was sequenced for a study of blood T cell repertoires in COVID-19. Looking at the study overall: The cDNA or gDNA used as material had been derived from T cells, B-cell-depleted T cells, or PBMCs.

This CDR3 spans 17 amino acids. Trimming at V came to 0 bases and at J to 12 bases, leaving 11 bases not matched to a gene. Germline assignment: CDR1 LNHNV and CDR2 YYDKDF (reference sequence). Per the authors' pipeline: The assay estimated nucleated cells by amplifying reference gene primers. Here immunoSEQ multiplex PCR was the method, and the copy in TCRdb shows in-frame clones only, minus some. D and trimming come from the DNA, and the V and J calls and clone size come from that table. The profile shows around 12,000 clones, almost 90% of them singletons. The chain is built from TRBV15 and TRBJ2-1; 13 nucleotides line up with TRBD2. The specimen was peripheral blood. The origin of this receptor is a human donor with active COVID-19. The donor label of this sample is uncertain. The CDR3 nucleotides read TGTGCCACCAGCAGAGATTCGACTAGCGGGGGGAACAAGGCGCAGTTCTTC. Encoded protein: CATSRDSTSGGNKAQFF.